The T cell receptor beta chain under discussion was sequenced for a study of blood T cell repertoires in COVID-19 (TCRdb year 2020). Some background on the complete study: Samples covering the acute and convalescent phases of COVID-19 were provided by collaborators in the United States, Italy and Spain. Where HLA class I and class II types were available, the types were taken from metadata supplied by the sample provider, not from assay-based typing. The repertoires were made available in a free public database intended to serve as a resource for research on the immune response to SARS-CoV-2. The samples were drawn from the first 160 participants of the ongoing ImmuneRACE study and from 950 to 1,500 subjects provided by 6 global collaborators. Nearly every sample came with metadata listing a de-identified subject ID, COVID-19 status, age in years and sex. The dataset comprised deeply sampled blood TCRbeta repertoires from subjects exposed to, actively infected with, or recovered from COVID-19. The material from the prospective study consisted of cDNA or gDNA derived from T cells, B-cell-depleted T cells, or PBMCs. General conclusions and limits of the study: The amount of clinical and demographic metadata varied by source and participant and was provided uncurated.

Regarding this clone: The target of this receptor is not known. Base-call qualities are not available, and no considerably larger clone is one nucleotide away.

One collaborating source in Seattle enrolled patients during active infection and followed them longitudinally through the course of disease. The collaborating institutions used their own protocols to collect whole blood in K2EDTA tubes. For TCRbeta analysis, collaborator samples were shipped as frozen whole blood, as isolated PBMCs, or as DNA extracted from either sample type. TCRbeta CDR3 regions were amplified from genomic DNA by means of the immunoSEQ Assay, a bias-controlled multiplex PCR. Per the authors' processing: Within the assay, amplification of reference gene primers was used to estimate how many nucleated cells each sample contained. To quantify the absolute abundance of each unique TCRbeta CDR3 rearrangement, sequence reads were collapsed and filtered. Productive Simpson clonality was computed per sample as the square root of Simpson's diversity index over productive rearrangements. Imported from immuneACCESS, the table was reduced by TCRdb to in-frame sequences with V and J called. These copies leave out some clones; in studies compared against another copy, an unresolved V gene accounts for under half, and the cause of the remainder is not known. That table gives V, J and clone size, and the DNA gave D and trimming. The sample data list 300,000 to 400,000 clones, and 89% of these were observed just once. The top ten hold approximately 3% of the sample.

The sample comprised peripheral blood. The TCR was taken from a woman between 25 and 40 years old with COVID-19, enrolled during active disease.

The DNA sequence is given as TGCGCCAGCAGTGATAGGGACAGGAATCAGCCCCAGCATTTT. This translates into CASSDRDRNQPQHF. The chain is made from TRBV10-2 and TRBJ1-5; TRBD1 aligns with 8 central bases. After removal of 3 bases from V and 4 bases from J, the junction retains 2 bases not matched to a gene. CDR1 WSHSY and CDR2 SAAADI were looked up in the germline V gene. The cysteine opens and the phenylalanine closes a CDR3 of 14 amino acids. Only the CDR3 DNA is retained, 42 bases long and in frame from the first base.